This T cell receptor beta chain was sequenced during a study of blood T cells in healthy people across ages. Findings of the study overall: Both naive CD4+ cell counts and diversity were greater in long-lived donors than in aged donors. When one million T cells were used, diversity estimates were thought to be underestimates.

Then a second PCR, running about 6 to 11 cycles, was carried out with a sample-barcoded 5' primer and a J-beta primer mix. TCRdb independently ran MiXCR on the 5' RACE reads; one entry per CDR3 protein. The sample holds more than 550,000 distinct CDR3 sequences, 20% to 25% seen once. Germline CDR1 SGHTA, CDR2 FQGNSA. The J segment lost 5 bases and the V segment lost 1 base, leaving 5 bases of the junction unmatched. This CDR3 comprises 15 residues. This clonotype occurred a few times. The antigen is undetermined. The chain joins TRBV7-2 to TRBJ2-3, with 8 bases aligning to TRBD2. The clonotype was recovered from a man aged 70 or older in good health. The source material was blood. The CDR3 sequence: CASSLGSSGIDTQYF. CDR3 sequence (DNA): TGTGCCAGCAGCTTAGGTAGTAGCGGGATAGATACGCAGTATTTT.